A single sample is the source of the 21 T cell receptor beta chains below, sequenced in a study of OX40 agonist ivuxolimab in advanced cancers. Measured with immunoSEQ multiplex PCR; TCRdb has only the in-frame clones, and not every one. Altogether under 85,000 clones are present, 90% to 95% being singletons, with the ten largest covering 0.69%. Sequenced here: CD4+ or CD8+ T cells sorted from blood, sampled in a trial of the OX40 agonist ivuxolimab. The receptors originated from an adult with an advanced solid tumor such as melanoma, head and neck, liver or kidney cancer.

The V and J genes are TRBV18 and TRBJ2-3; 12 nucleotides align to TRBD2. Germline assignment: CDR1 KGHSH and CDR2 LQKENI. V lost 5 bases and J lost 2; bases outside the gene matches: 5. The CDR3 spans 16 residues. As DNA, the CDR3 is TGTGCCAGCTCAACCCTAGCGGGAGGGTTCACAGATACGCAGTATTTT. Its translation is CASSTLAGGFTDTQYF.

The genes are TRBV6-5 and TRBJ2-7, with a possible D match to TRBD2 (6 bases). The V end lost 6 bases, the J end lost 5 bases, and 20 bases lay between the germline ends. The germline V gene has CDR1 MNHEY and CDR2 SVGAGI. The CDR3 runs to 15 residues. Written as DNA, the CDR3 is TGTGCCAGCAGGGCCCATGACGGGAGTTTACACGAGCAGTACTTC. Its translation is CASRAHDGSLHEQYF.

The genes are TRBV21-1 and TRBJ1-1; the table's D call TRBD1 went unverified against the DNA. TRBV21-1 is termed a pseudogene. The CDR3 contains 14 residues. For the CDR3, the DNA is TGTGCCAGCAGCACGTACAGGGGGAGTACTGAAGCTTTCTTT. Its protein product is CASSTYRGSTEAFF.

The CDR3 DNA reads as TGTGCCAGTGGATTGGGCGGCGGGAGAACGGCCGGGGAGCTGTTTTTT. This codes for CASGLGGGRTAGELFF. The V and J genes are TRBV19 and TRBJ2-2, with 7 bases that match TRBD2. This CDR3 has 16 residues. The junction had 15 bases not matched to a gene; V was cut back by 8 bases and J by 6 bases. Looked up from germline, CDR1 is LNHDA and CDR2 is SQIVND (reference sequence).

This clone has a handful of counts. The V and J genes are TRBV11-2 and TRBJ2-2; D is unresolved. The germline gives CDR1 SGHAT, CDR2 FQNNGV. Trimming pared 1 base from V and 4 bases from J, leaving 7 bases between. This CDR3 contains 14 residues. The CDR3 sequence is CASSLVGPTGELFF. The CDR3 nucleotides are TGTGCCAGCAGCTTAGTAGGTCCCACCGGGGAGCTGTTTTTT.

The V and J genes are TRBV7-8 and TRBJ2-2; D may be TRBD1 (6 bases). CDR3 length: 15 amino acids. The germline V gene has CDR1 SGHVS and CDR2 FQNEAQ. V was shortened by 5 bases and J by 5 bases, with 15 bases between the two germline ends. CDR3 bases: TGTGCCAGCAGCCCATTGGGGGCCGATACCGGGGAGCTGTTTTTT. Encoded protein: CASSPLGADTGELFF. The whole variable domain, remainder taken from reference TRBV7-8 and TRBJ2-2, is GAGVSQSPRYKVAKRGQDVALRCDPISGHVSLFWYQQALGQGPEFLTYFQNEAQLDKSGLPSDRFFAERPEGSVSTLKIQRTQQEDSAVYLCASSPLGADTGELFFGEGSRLTVL.

The V call is TRBV11-2, the J call TRBJ2-4, with 8 bases that match TRBD2. The CDR3 contains 17 residues. Germline assignment: CDR1 SGHAT and CDR2 FQNNGV. Trimming at V came to 5 bases and at J to 0 bases, leaving 9 bases not matched to a gene. Here the CDR3 DNA reads TGTGCCAGCAGCCAACTGACTAGCGACCTAGCCAAAAACATTCAGTACTTC. It is translated as CASSQLTSDLAKNIQYF.

The gene calls are TRBV6-1 and TRBJ2-7; D is ambiguous. V lost 3 bases to trimming and J lost 2 bases, with 5 bases between them. Germline V CDR1 and CDR2: MNHNS, SASEGT. The CDR3 has 12 amino acids. The CDR3 DNA reads as TGTGCCAGCAGTGACCTTGCCTACGAGCAGTACTTC. It yields the protein CASSDLAYEQYF.

The chain uses TRBV9 and TRBJ1-3; 12 bases match TRBD1. Germline-derived CDR1 and CDR2 are SGDLS and YYNGEE. V trimming: 0 bases; J trimming: 7 bases; junction bases outside the gene matches: 2. This CDR3 is 15 amino acids long. The CDR3 sequence: CASSVEGQGANTIYF. In nucleotides, the CDR3 is TGTGCCAGCAGCGTAGAGGGACAGGGGGCTAACACCATATATTTT.

The chain uses TRBV6-1 and TRBJ1-1; 7 bases fit TRBD1. V was pared by 7 bases and J by 11 bases, with 7 bases of the junction left unmatched. The CDR3 runs to 11 residues. Germline V gene lookup returns CDR1 MNHNS and CDR2 SASEGT. This CDR3 reads CASNKGARAFF. The CDR3 DNA follows: TGTGCCAGCAACAAGGGGGCACGTGCTTTCTTT.

This sequence joins TRBV5-1 and TRBJ2-1; 10 bases line up with TRBD2. From germline, CDR1 is SGHRS and CDR2 YFSETQ. J was trimmed by 2 bases and V by 2 bases; bases with no gene match: 1. The CDR3 consists of 15 residues. The CDR3 nucleotides read TGCGCCAGCAGCTTAACTAGCGGGACCTACAATGAGCAGTTCTTC. Residues: CASSLTSGTYNEQFF.

The genes are TRBV9 and TRBJ2-2; unclear D gene. The length of the CDR3 is 13 residues. Trimming removed 4 bases from V and 1 base from J, with 5 bases in between. CDR1 SGDLS and CDR2 YYNGEE come from the germline V gene. The CDR3 DNA reads as TGTGCCAGCAGCCTTAAGAACACCGGGGAGCTGTTTTTT. Amino acids: CASSLKNTGELFF.

V and J are TRBV29-1 and TRBJ1-2; D is perhaps TRBD1 (6 bases). Between the trimmed V and J ends, which lost 5 bases and 6 bases, there was a span of 19 bases. This CDR3 comprises 14 residues. In germline, CDR1 is SQVTM, CDR2 ANQGSEA. The CDR3 DNA reads as TGCAGCGTTAGCCCCCTCTGGGGGGCCGATGGCTACACCTTC. The encoded protein is CSVSPLWGADGYTF.

The chain couples TRBV7-3 to TRBJ2-1; 11 bases line up with TRBD2. The trim removed 2 bases at V and 7 bases at J, leaving 13 bases unmatched. The CDR3 is made up of 18 amino acids. Germline V gives CDR1 SGHTA, CDR2 FQGTGA. The CDR3 region has the DNA TGTGCCAGCAGCTTAGAAAAATTAGCGGCTAGCGGGAGGAATGAGCAGTTCTTC. Protein: CASSLEKLAASGRNEQFF. Full variable domain (missing parts from reference TRBV7-3 and TRBJ2-1): GAGVSQTPSNKVTEKGKYVELRCDPISGHTALYWYRQSLGQGPEFLIYFQGTGAADDSGLPNDRFFAVRPEGSVSTLKIQRTERGDSAVYLCASSLEKLAASGRNEQFFGPGTRLTVL.

The genes are TRBV19 and TRBJ2-2; possible D gene TRBD1, 5 bases. Germline assignment: CDR1 LNHDA and CDR2 SQIVND (reference sequence). The length of the CDR3 is 15 residues. Deletions cut 4 bases from V and 2 bases from J, with 11 bases between. As DNA, the CDR3 is TGTGCCAGTAGTAGCTCACAGGTTAACACCGGGGAGCTGTTTTTT. This codes for CASSSSQVNTGELFF. Using reference TRBV19 and TRBJ2-2 for the parts outside the CDR3, the full variable domain is DGGITQSPKYLFRKEGQNVTLSCEQNLNHDAMYWYRQDPGQGLRLIYYSQIVNDFQKGDIAEGYSVSREKKESFPLTVTSAQKNPTAFYLCASSSSQVNTGELFFGEGSRLTVL.

CDR3 in DNA: TGTGCCAGCAGTACAGGGGTCTACGAGCAGTACTTC. The encoded protein is CASSTGVYEQYF. The genes are TRBV28 and TRBJ2-7; 7 nucleotides align to TRBD1. The CDR3 consists of 12 residues. Trimming cost V 5 bases and J 3 bases; bases outside gene matches: 1. Germline lookup yields CDR1 MDHEN and CDR2 SYDVKM. The full variable domain, completed using reference TRBV28 and TRBJ2-7, is DVKVTQSSRYLVKRTGEKVFLECVQDMDHENMFWYRQDPGLGLRLIYFSYDVKMKEKGDIPEGYSVSREKKERFSLILESASTNQTSMYLCASSTGVYEQYFGPGTRLTVT.

This sequence joins TRBV28 and TRBJ2-7, with TRBD2 matching 11 bases. The V segment lost 2 bases and the J segment 4 bases; nucleotides outside the gene matches: 7. Per the germline V gene, CDR1 is MDHEN and CDR2 is SYDVKM. The CDR3 loop spans 16 amino acids. The CDR3 protein is CASSLPGLAGGYEQYF. In DNA form, the CDR3 reads TGTGCCAGCAGTTTACCTGGGCTAGCGGGAGGATACGAGCAGTACTTC.

The chain combines TRBV5-3 with TRBJ1-1; a possible D gene is TRBD1 (5 bases). TRBV5-3 is reported as an ORF; its role is uncertain. V was pared by 4 bases and J by 9 bases, with 13 bases between. This CDR3 spans 12 amino acids. The CDR3 region is CARSGYRRQAFF. DNA of the CDR3: TGTGCCAGAAGCGGTTACAGGAGACAAGCTTTCTTT.

CDR3 in DNA: TGTGCCAGCAGCTTCGAGGGAAGCTCCTACGAGCAGTACTTC. This encodes CASSFEGSSYEQYF. The chain carries TRBV5-6 and TRBJ2-7; D perhaps matches TRBD2 (5 bases). Germline CDR1 is SGHDT and CDR2 is YYEEEE. Between the trimmed V and J ends, which lost 2 bases and 0 bases, there was a span of 9 bases. This CDR3 is built from 14 residues.

This rearrangement joins TRBV28 to TRBJ1-5; TRBD1 is a possible D gene (5 bases). Germline lookup yields CDR1 MDHEN and CDR2 SYDVKM. This CDR3 spans 15 amino acids. With 6 bases removed from V and 0 bases from J, the gap between germline ends came to 12 bases. The CDR3 sequence: CASSYTGGSNQPQHF. CDR3 DNA: TGTGCCAGCAGCTATACAGGAGGTAGCAATCAGCCCCAGCATTTT.

The chain combines TRBV28 with TRBJ2-2; TRBD1 agrees at 8 bases. This CDR3 is 16 amino acids long. Germline values: CDR1 MDHEN, CDR2 SYDVKM. After removal of 6 bases from V and 2 bases from J, the junction contained 8 bases not matched to a gene. The CDR3 region has the DNA TGTGCCAGCAGCTCCCCCGGGACAGGAAACACCGGGGAGCTGTTTTTT. Amino acids: CASSSPGTGNTGELFF.